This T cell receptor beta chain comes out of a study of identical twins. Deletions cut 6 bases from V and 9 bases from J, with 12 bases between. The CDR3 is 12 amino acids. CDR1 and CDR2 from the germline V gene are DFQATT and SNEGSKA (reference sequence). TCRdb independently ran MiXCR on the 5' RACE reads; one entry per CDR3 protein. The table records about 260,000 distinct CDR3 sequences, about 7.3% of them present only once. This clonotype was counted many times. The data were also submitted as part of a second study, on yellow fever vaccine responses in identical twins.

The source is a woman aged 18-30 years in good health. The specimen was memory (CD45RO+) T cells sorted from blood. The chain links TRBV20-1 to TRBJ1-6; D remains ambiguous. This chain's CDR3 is CSAQFPPSPLHF. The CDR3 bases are TGCAGTGCGCAATTCCCGCCTTCACCCCTCCACTTT.